Listed below are T cell receptor beta chains from one sample, sequenced in a study of shared clonotypes between healthy human individuals. TCRdb's table, derived via immunoSEQ multiplex PCR, lists solely in-frame clones and lacks some. The sample holds millions of clones, approximately 93% seen once. The material sequenced was naive CD4+ T cells from PBMCs. Receptors were obtained from a man between 18 and 35 years old in good health. Some clones in this sample may be carry-over from other donors' samples. CDR3s include the opening cysteine and the closing phenylalanine or tryptophan. The D gene is left open where the match is weak. Some rows mark clone size as missing; the rest say once, few, many or name a class of expanded clone.

v_gene	d_gene	j_gene	abundance	len	CDR3aa	CDR3nt
TRBV10-3	TRBD2	TRBJ2-1	.	17	CAISGGGRTVRGYEQFF	TGTGCCATCAGTGGGGGAGGGCGAACGGTACGTGGTTATGAGCAGTTCTTC
TRBV29-1	TRBD2	TRBJ2-5	.	14	CSVAGTSGGEAQYF	TGCAGCGTCGCCGGGACTAGCGGGGGGGAGGCCCAGTACTTC
TRBV9	.	TRBJ2-6	once	16	CASSGDSRSGANVLTF	TGTGCCAGCAGCGGGGACTCCCGCTCTGGGGCCAACGTCCTGACTTTC
TRBV6-5	.	TRBJ1-1	.	14	CASSPGLGNTEAFF	TGTGCCAGCAGTCCGGGCTTAGGAAACACTGAAGCTTTCTTT
TRBV7-3	.	TRBJ2-3	.	16	CASTAGVAQGADTQYF	TGTGCCAGCACCGCGGGGGTGGCCCAGGGGGCAGATACGCAGTATTTT
TRBV29-1	TRBD1	TRBJ1-4	.	13	CSVEDRGHEKLFF	TGCAGCGTCGAGGACAGGGGGCATGAAAAACTGTTTTTT
TRBV15	TRBD1	TRBJ1-4	.	15	CATSSRTGPQEKLFF	TGTGCCACCAGCAGCCGGACAGGTCCACAGGAAAAACTGTTTTTT
TRBV6-5	.	TRBJ2-5	.	15	CASSYRRGGQETQYF	TGTGCCAGCAGTTACCGACGGGGCGGGCAAGAGACCCAGTACTTC
TRBV7-2	.	TRBJ1-4	.	13	CASSLLSQEKLFF	TGTGCCAGCAGCTTATTGTCCCAGGAAAAACTGTTTTTT
TRBV28	.	TRBJ1-5	.	14	CASSLEQAHRPQHF	TGTGCCAGCAGTTTGGAACAGGCCCATAGGCCCCAGCATTTT
TRBV7-6	.	TRBJ2-6	.	18	CASSLVADPFSGANVLTF	TGTGCCAGCAGCTTAGTGGCGGACCCGTTCTCTGGGGCCAACGTCCTGACTTTC
TRBV5-1	.	TRBJ2-7	.	15	CASSSGGRVASEQYF	TGCGCCAGCAGCTCTGGAGGCAGGGTAGCATCTGAGCAGTACTTC
TRBV2	.	TRBJ1-4	.	15	CASSERRGSGEKLFF	TGTGCCAGCAGTGAACGACGAGGGAGTGGAGAAAAACTGTTTTTT
TRBV7-9	TRBD1	TRBJ2-7	.	17	CASSYSFGTGLAHEQYF	TGTGCCAGCAGCTACTCATTCGGGACAGGGTTAGCCCACGAGCAGTACTTC
TRBV27	.	TRBJ2-7	.	13	CASSFSRAYEQYF	TGTGCCAGCAGTTTCAGCAGGGCCTACGAGCAGTACTTC
TRBV30	TRBD2	TRBJ2-5	.	18	CAWRKRAGATGGQETQYF	TGTGCCTGGAGAAAAAGAGCGGGAGCAACCGGGGGACAAGAGACCCAGTACTTC
TRBV2	TRBD2	TRBJ2-7	once	14	CASRRLAGDHEQYF	TGTGCCAGCAGACGACTAGCGGGAGACCACGAGCAGTACTTC
TRBV11-2	.	TRBJ1-1	.	16	CASSRVAGDLTTEAFF	TGTGCCAGCAGCCGGGTGGCAGGGGATTTGACCACTGAAGCTTTCTTT
TRBV4-1	.	TRBJ2-3	.	15	CASSQPRVPTDTQYF	TGCGCCAGCAGCCAACCCCGGGTCCCCACAGATACGCAGTATTTT
TRBV27	TRBD1	TRBJ1-5	once	19	CASSLAPGQGAYSNQPQHF	TGTGCCAGCAGCCTGGCTCCGGGACAGGGTGCGTATAGCAATCAGCCCCAGCATTTT
TRBV9	.	TRBJ2-5	.	14	CASSVVPGSETQYF	TGTGCCAGCAGCGTAGTTCCCGGGTCAGAGACCCAGTACTTC
TRBV6-5	.	TRBJ2-7	.	14	CASSYRGDLYEQYF	TGTGCCAGCAGTTACCGGGGTGATTTATACGAGCAGTACTTC
TRBV14	.	TRBJ2-1	.	15	CASSASPTRGNEQFF	TGTGCCAGCAGCGCTAGCCCGACTAGGGGCAATGAGCAGTTCTTC
TRBV7-9	.	TRBJ2-3	once	15	CASSLNIGDTDTQYF	TGTGCCAGCAGCTTAAACATAGGAGACACAGATACGCAGTATTTT
TRBV19	TRBD1	TRBJ1-5	.	16	CASSSLWDSVNQPQHF	TGTGCCAGTAGTAGTCTCTGGGACAGTGTCAATCAGCCCCAGCATTTT
TRBV7-9	.	TRBJ1-2	.	16	CASSLEGGFLSYGYTF	TGTGCCAGCAGCTTAGAGGGGGGCTTCCTTTCCTATGGCTACACCTTC
TRBV28	.	TRBJ1-4	.	15	CASSLGGATNEKLFF	TGTGCCAGCAGTCTGGGTGGAGCAACTAATGAAAAACTGTTTTTT
TRBV5-3	TRBD2	TRBJ2-7	once	15	CARSLTSGSRYEQYF	TGTGCCAGAAGCCTGACTAGCGGGAGTAGGTACGAGCAGTACTTC
TRBV11-2	.	TRBJ2-4	.	13	CASRESNSGVQYF	TGTGCCAGCAGGGAATCAAATTCCGGCGTTCAGTACTTC
TRBV5-1	.	TRBJ1-4	.	15	CASSLESAGYEKLFF	TGCGCCAGCAGCTTGGAGTCGGCAGGGTATGAAAAACTGTTTTTT
TRBV9	TRBD2	TRBJ2-7	.	16	CASSSQSGLAGDEQYF	TGTGCCAGCAGCTCTCAATCAGGACTAGCGGGAGACGAGCAGTACTTC
TRBV6-4	TRBD2	TRBJ2-1	.	13	CATAREGYNEQFF	TGTGCCACGGCGCGGGAGGGCTACAATGAGCAGTTCTTC